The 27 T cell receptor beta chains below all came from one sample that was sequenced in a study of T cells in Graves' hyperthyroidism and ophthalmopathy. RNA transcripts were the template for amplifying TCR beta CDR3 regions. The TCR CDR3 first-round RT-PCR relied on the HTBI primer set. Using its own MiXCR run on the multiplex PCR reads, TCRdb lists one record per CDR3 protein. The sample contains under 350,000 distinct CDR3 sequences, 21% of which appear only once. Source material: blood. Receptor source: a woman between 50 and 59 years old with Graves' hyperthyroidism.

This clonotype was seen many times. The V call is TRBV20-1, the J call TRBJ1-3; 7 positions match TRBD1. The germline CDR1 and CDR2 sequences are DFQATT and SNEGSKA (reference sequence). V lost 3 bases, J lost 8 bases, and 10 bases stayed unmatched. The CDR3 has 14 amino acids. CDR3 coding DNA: TGCAGTGCTAGCCCCAGACAGGGAGTAGACACCATATATTTT. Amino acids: CSASPRQGVDTIYF.

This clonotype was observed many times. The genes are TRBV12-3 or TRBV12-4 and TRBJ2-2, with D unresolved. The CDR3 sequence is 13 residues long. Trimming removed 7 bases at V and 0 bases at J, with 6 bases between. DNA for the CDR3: TGTGCCAGCAAGAGTCCGAACACCGGGGAGCTGTTTTTT. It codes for CASKSPNTGELFF.

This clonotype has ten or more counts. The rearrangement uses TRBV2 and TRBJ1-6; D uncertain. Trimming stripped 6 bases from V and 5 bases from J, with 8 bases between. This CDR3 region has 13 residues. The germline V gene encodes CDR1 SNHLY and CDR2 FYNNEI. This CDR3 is CASRPDHNSPLHF. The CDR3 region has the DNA TGTGCCAGCAGACCGGACCATAATTCACCCCTCCACTTT.

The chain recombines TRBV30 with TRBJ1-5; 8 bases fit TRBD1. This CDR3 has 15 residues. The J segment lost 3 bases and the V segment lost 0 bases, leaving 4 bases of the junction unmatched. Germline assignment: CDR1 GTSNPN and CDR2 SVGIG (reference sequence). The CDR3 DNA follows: TGTGCCTGGAGTGTAAGACAGGGGAACAATCAGCCCCAGCATTTT. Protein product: CAWSVRQGNNQPQHF. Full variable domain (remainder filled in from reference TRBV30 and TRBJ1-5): SQTIHQWPATLVQPVGSPLSLECTVEGTSNPNLYWYRQAAGRGLQLLFYSVGIGQISSEVPQNLSASRPQDRQFILSSKKLLLSDSGFYLCAWSVRQGNNQPQHFGDGTRLSIL.

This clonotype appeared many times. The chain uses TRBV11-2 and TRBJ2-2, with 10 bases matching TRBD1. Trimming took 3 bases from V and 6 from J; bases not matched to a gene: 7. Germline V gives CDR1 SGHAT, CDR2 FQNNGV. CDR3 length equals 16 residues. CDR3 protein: CASSLTGQGNSGELFF. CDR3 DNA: TGTGCCAGCAGCTTGACGGGACAGGGGAATTCCGGGGAGCTGTTTTTT.

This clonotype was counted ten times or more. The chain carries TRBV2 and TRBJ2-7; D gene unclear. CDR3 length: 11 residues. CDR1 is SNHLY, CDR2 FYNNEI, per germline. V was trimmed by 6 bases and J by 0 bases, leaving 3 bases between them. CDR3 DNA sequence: TGTGCCAGCAGGACCTCCTACGAGCAGTACTTC. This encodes CASRTSYEQYF.

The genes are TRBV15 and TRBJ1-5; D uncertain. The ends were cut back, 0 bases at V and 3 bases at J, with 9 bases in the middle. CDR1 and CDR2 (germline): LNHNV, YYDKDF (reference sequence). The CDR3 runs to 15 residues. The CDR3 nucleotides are TGTGCCACCAGCAGAGATCGGCGGGACAATCAGCCCCAGCATTTT. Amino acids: CATSRDRRDNQPQHF. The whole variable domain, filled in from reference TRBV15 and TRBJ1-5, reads DAMVIQNPRYQVTQFGKPVTLSCSQTLNHNVMYWYQQKSSQAPKLLFHYYDKDFNNEADTPDNFQSRRPNTSFCFLDIRSPGLGDTAMYLCATSRDRRDNQPQHFGDGTRLSIL.

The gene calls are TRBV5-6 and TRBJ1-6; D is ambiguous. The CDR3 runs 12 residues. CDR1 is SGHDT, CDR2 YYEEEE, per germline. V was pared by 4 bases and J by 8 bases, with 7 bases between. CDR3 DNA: TGTGCCAGCAGCCAAATCTATTCACCCCTCCACTTT. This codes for CASSQIYSPLHF. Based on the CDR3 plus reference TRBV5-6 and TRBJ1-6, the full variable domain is DAGVTQSPTHLIKTRGQQVTLRCSPKSGHDTVSWYQQALGQGPQFIFQYYEEEERQRGNFPDRFSGHQFPNYSSELNVNALLLGDSALYLCASSQIYSPLHFGNGTRLTVT.

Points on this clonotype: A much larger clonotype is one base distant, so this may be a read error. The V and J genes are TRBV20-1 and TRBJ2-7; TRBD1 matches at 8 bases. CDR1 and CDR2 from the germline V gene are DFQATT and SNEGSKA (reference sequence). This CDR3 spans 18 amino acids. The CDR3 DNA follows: TGCAGTGCTAGAGTGGCAGGGGGCCTGGGAGTGAGGGCCTACGAGCAGTGCTTC. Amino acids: CSARVAGGLGVRAYEQCF.

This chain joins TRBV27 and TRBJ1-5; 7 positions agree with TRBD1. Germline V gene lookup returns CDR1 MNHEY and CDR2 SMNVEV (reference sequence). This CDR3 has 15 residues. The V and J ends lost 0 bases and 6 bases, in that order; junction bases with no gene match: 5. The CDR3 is CASSLSARGGQPQHF. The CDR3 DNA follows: TGTGCCAGCAGTTTATCGGCCAGGGGGGGTCAGCCCCAGCATTTT.

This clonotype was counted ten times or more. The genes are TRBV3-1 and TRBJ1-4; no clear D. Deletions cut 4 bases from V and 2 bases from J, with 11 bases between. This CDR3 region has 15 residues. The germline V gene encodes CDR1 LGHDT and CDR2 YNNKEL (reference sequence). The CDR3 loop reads CASSPQRTTNEKLFF. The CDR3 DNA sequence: TGTGCCAGCAGCCCCCAGAGGACCACTAATGAAAAACTGTTTTTT.

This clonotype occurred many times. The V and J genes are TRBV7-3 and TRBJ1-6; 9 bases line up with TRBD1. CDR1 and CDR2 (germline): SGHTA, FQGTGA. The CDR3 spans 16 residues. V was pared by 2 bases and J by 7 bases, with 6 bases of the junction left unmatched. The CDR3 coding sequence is TGTGCCAGCAGCTTACCCGGGACAGGGCGCAATTCACCCCTCCACTTT. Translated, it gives CASSLPGTGRNSPLHF.

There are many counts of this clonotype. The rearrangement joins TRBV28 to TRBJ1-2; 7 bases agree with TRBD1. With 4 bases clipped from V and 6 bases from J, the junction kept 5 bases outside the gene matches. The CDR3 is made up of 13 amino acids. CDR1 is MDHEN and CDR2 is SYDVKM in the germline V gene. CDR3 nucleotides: TGTGCCAGCAGTTCCAAGGGGGCAAATGGCTACACCTTC. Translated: CASSSKGANGYTF.

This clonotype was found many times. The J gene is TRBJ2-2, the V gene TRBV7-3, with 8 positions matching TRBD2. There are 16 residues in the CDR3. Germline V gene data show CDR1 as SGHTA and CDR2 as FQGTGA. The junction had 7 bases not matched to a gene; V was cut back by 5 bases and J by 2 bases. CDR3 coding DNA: TGTGCCAGCAGCCCGAAGCGGGGGCTCAACACCGGGGAGCTGTTTTTT. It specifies CASSPKRGLNTGELFF.

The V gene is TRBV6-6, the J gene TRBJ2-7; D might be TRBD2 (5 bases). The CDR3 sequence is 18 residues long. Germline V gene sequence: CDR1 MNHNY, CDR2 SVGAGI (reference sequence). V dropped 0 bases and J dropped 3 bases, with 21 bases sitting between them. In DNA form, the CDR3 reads TGTGCCAGCAGTTACTCGATTGGAGGAGTACAACCCGTCTACGAGCAGTACTTC. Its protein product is CASSYSIGGVQPVYEQYF.

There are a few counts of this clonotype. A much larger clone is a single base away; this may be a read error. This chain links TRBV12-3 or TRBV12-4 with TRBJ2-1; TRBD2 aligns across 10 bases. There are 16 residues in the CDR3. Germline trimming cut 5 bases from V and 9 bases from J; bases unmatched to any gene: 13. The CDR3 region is CASSVSSGSYHIEQFF. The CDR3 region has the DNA TGTGCCAGCAGTGTGTCTAGCGGGAGTTATCACATTGAGCAGTTCTTC.

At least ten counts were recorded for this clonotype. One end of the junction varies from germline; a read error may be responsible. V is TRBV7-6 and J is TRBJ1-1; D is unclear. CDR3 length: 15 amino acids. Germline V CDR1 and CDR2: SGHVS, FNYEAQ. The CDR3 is CASSPPSGRNTEAFF. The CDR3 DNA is TGTGCCAGCAGCCCTCCCTCGGGGAGGAACACTGAGGCTTTCTTT.

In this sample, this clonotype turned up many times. This CDR3 is CATETVGDGRYEQYF. CDR3 DNA: TGTGCCACAGAGACAGTAGGGGACGGACGCTACGAGCAGTACTTC. V is TRBV6-1 and J is TRBJ2-7, with D perhaps matching TRBD1 or TRBD2 (5 bases each). The CDR3 extends over 15 amino acids. The germline V and J ends were trimmed by 10 bases and 3 bases, with 22 bases remaining between them. The germline gives CDR1 MNHNS, CDR2 SASEGT.

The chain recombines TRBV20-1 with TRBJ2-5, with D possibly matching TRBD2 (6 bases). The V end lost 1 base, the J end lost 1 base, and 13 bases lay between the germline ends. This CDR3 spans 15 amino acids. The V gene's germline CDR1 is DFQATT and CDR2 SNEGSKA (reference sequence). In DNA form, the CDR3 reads TGCAGTGCTAGAGTCCCCGGACTAACCCAAGAGACCCAGTACTTC. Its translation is CSARVPGLTQETQYF.

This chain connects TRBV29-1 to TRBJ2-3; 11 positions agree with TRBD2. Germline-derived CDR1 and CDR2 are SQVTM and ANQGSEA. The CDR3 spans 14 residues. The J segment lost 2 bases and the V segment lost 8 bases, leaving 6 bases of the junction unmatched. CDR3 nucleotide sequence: TGCAGCTTACGACTAGCGGGGTCCACAGATACGCAGTATTTT. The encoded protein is CSLRLAGSTDTQYF.

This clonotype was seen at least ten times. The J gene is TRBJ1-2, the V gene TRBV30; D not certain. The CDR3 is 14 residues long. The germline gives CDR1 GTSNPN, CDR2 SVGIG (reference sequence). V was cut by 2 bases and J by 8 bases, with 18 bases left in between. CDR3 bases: TGTGCCTGGAGTACGCGTCGGGGAGAGGAGGGCTACACCTTC. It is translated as CAWSTRRGEEGYTF.

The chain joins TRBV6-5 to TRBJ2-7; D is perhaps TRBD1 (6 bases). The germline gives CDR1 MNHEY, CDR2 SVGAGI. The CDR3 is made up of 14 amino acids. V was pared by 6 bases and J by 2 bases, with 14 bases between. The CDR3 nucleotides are TGTGCCAGCAGCTACCGGGACACCACCTACGAGCAGTACTTC. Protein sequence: CASSYRDTTYEQYF.

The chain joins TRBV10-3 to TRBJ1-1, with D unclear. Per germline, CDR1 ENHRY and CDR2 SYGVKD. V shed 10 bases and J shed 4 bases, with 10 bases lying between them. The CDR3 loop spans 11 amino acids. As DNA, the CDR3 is TGTGCCACCTCACAGCTCACTGAAGCTTTCTTT. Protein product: CATSQLTEAFF.

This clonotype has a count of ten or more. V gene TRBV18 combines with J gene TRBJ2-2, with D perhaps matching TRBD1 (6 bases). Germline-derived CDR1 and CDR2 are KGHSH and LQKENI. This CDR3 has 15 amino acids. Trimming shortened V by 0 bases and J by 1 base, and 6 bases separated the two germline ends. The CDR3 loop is CASSPPGQNTGELFF. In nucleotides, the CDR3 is TGTGCCAGCTCACCACCGGGACAGAACACCGGGGAGCTGTTTTTT.

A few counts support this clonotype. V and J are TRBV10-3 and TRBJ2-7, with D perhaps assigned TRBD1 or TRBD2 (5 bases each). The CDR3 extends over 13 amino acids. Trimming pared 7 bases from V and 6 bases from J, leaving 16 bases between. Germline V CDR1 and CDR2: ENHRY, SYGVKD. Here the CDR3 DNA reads TGTGCCATCAAGAGGCAGGAGAGGGGCGAGCAGTACTTC. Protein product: CAIKRQERGEQYF.

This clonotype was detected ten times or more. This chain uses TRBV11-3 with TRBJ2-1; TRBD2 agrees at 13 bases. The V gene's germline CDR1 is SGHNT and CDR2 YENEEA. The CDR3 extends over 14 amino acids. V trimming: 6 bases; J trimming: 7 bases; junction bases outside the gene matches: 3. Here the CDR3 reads CASRPTSGGNEQFF. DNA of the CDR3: TGTGCCAGCAGACCGACTAGCGGGGGGAATGAGCAGTTCTTC.

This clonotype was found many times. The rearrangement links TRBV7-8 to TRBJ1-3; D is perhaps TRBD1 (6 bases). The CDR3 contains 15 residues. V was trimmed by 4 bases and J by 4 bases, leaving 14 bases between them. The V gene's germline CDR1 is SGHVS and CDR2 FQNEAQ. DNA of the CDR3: TGTGCCAGCAGCTCACAGGGTTCATTCGGAAACACCATATATTTT. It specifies CASSSQGSFGNTIYF.